The 29 T cell receptor beta chains presented below share a single source sample, sequenced in a study of blood T cell repertoires in COVID-19. Sequenced by immunoSEQ multiplex PCR; TCRdb stores in-frame clones only, minus some. The profile shows roughly 250,000 clones, 80% to 85% of them singletons. Sequenced: peripheral blood. These TCRs come from a person aged 70 to 80 with COVID-19, enrolled during active disease.

The genes are TRBV28 and TRBJ1-2; weak D call: TRBD1 (6 bases). The germline V gene encodes CDR1 MDHEN and CDR2 SYDVKM. CDR3 length equals 13 residues. V lost 2 bases to trimming and J lost 2 bases, with 6 bases between them. CDR3: CASSLDRNYGYTF. The DNA of the CDR3 is TGTGCCAGCAGTTTAGACAGGAACTATGGCTACACCTTC.

This clone was observed once. The chain uses TRBV9 and TRBJ2-1; 10 positions match TRBD2. The CDR3 runs to 16 residues. CDR1 and CDR2 (germline): SGDLS, YYNGEE. J was trimmed by 5 bases and V by 1 base; bases with no gene match: 6. The CDR3 region has the DNA TGTGCCAGCAGCGTACAGGGACTAGCGAAAAACAATGAGCAGTTCTTC. Amino acids: CASSVQGLAKNNEQFF.

This chain joins TRBV10-3 and TRBJ1-4; D may be TRBD1 (6 bases). Germline CDR1 is ENHRY and CDR2 is SYGVKD. The CDR3 totals 12 residues. With 3 bases removed from V and 13 bases from J, the gap between germline ends came to 12 bases. The CDR3 DNA reads as TGTGCCATCAGTGATACACAGGGTGCACTGTTTTTT. This encodes CAISDTQGALFF.

This clone was seen once. The J gene is TRBJ1-1, the V gene TRBV5-1; 7 bases map to TRBD1. The CDR3 loop spans 16 amino acids. V shed 4 bases and J 6 bases; nucleotides not matched to a gene: 15. The germline CDR1 and CDR2 sequences are SGHRS and YFSETQ. CDR3 loop: CASSPHPGTAFAEAFF. The CDR3 DNA reads as TGCGCCAGCAGCCCCCACCCGGGGACAGCCTTCGCTGAAGCTTTCTTT. The full variable domain, its missing parts supplied by reference TRBV5-1 and TRBJ1-1, is KAGVTQTPRYLIKTRGQQVTLSCSPISGHRSVSWYQQTPGQGLQFLFEYFSETQRNKGNFPGRFSGRQFSNSRSEMNVSTLELGDSALYLCASSPHPGTAFAEAFFGQGTRLTVV.

This chain uses TRBV9 with TRBJ1-2, with D possibly matching TRBD1 (6 bases). Germline loops: CDR1 SGDLS, CDR2 YYNGEE. V was clipped by 3 bases and J by 0 bases, with 9 bases between them. This CDR3 is built from 14 residues. CDR3 sequence reads: CASSGTAANYGYTF. As DNA, the CDR3 is TGTGCCAGCAGCGGGACAGCAGCTAACTATGGCTACACCTTC.

V is TRBV10-3 and J is TRBJ1-5; D is unclear. V was cut by 9 bases and J by 0 bases, with 12 bases left in between. Germline CDR1 and CDR2: ENHRY and SYGVKD. The CDR3 spans 14 residues. CDR3 sequence: CAISGVNSNQPQHF. In DNA form, the CDR3 reads TGTGCCATTTCGGGAGTAAATAGCAATCAGCCCCAGCATTTT.

V usage is TRBV24-1 and J usage is TRBJ2-7; TRBD2 matches at 7 bases. CDR3 size: 17 residues. Germline V gene lookup returns CDR1 KGHDR and CDR2 SFDVKD. Unmatched junction bases numbered 10, after V lost 0 bases and J lost 3 bases. CDR3 in DNA: TGTGCCACCAGTGATTTGAAGCAGCGGGACGCGAACTACGAGCAGTACTTC. It is translated as CATSDLKQRDANYEQYF.

The chain has TRBV3-1 (or the pseudogene TRBV3-2) and TRBJ1-2, with 7 bases that match TRBD1. The CDR3 is 13 amino acids. CDR1 and CDR2 from the germline V gene are LGHDT and YNNKEL (reference sequence). J gave up 8 bases and V 5 bases, and 8 bases lay outside the gene matches. The CDR3 loop reads CASSSGQDKGYTF. DNA for the CDR3: TGTGCCAGCAGCAGCGGACAGGATAAAGGCTACACCTTC.

The chain employs TRBV19 and TRBJ1-2; the D is unclear. From germline, CDR1 is LNHDA and CDR2 SQIVND (reference sequence). The ends were cut back, 4 bases at V and 4 bases at J, with 13 bases in the middle. There are 14 residues in the CDR3. CDR3 nucleotide sequence: TGTGCCAGTAGTACAGGTCCCTTAACCTATGGCTACACCTTC. Translated: CASSTGPLTYGYTF. Full variable domain (rest looked up from reference TRBV19 and TRBJ1-2): DGGITQSPKYLFRKEGQNVTLSCEQNLNHDAMYWYRQDPGQGLRLIYYSQIVNDFQKGDIAEGYSVSREKKESFPLTVTSAQKNPTAFYLCASSTGPLTYGYTFGSGTRLTVV.

The rearrangement links TRBV7-2 to TRBJ2-1; D not resolved. V gave up 2 bases and J gave up 10 bases, with 15 bases separating them. Germline values: CDR1 SGHTA, CDR2 FQGNSA. The CDR3 loop spans 14 amino acids. The CDR3, as DNA: TGTGCCAGCAGCTTAAGCTCCTCTGTGAGAGAGCAGTTCTTC. Translating gives CASSLSSSVREQFF. Full variable domain (outside the CDR3, taken from reference TRBV7-2 and TRBJ2-1): GAGVSQSPSNKVTEKGKDVELRCDPISGHTALYWYRQSLGQGLEFLIYFQGNSAPDKSGLPSDRFSAERTGGSVSTLTIQRTQQEDSAVYLCASSLSSSVREQFFGPGTRLTVL.

The chain uses TRBV6-6 and TRBJ1-3, with no clear D. This CDR3 is 13 amino acids long. V was cut by 2 bases and J by 6 bases, with 8 bases left in between. Germline V gene sequence: CDR1 MNHNY, CDR2 SVGAGI (reference sequence). The CDR3 loop is CASSYERVNTIYF. CDR3 DNA sequence: TGTGCCAGCAGTTACGAACGGGTAAACACCATATATTTT.

This chain uses TRBV7-2 with TRBJ1-6; 8 positions agree with TRBD1. The germline gives CDR1 SGHTA, CDR2 FQGNSA. With 5 bases clipped from V and 10 bases from J, the junction kept 10 bases outside the gene matches. This CDR3 region has 15 residues. In DNA, the CDR3 is TGTGCCAGCAGCGCCTCCGACAGGGGCCGGTCACCCCTCCACTTT. Protein product: CASSASDRGRSPLHF.

This chain's CDR3 is CASSLRTSEQETQYF. CDR3 bases: TGCGCCAGCAGCTTGAGGACTAGCGAGCAAGAGACCCAGTACTTC. This chain joins TRBV5-1 and TRBJ2-5; 9 nucleotides agree with TRBD2. The trim removed 1 base at V and 2 bases at J, leaving 3 bases unmatched. The germline V gene encodes CDR1 SGHRS and CDR2 YFSETQ. The CDR3 covers 15 residues.

The gene calls are TRBV4-3 and TRBJ2-1; 11 nucleotides agree with TRBD2. Germline loops: CDR1 LGHNA, CDR2 YSLEER. CDR3 length equals 16 residues. V trimming: 1 base; J trimming: 7 bases; junction bases outside the gene matches: 6. The CDR3 is CASSQASGRLGNEQFF. The CDR3 DNA reads as TGCGCCAGCAGCCAAGCTAGCGGGAGGTTGGGTAATGAGCAGTTCTTC.

The J gene is TRBJ1-4, the V gene TRBV7-2; no firm D call. Germline V gives CDR1 SGHTA, CDR2 FQGNSA. This CDR3 contains 14 residues. Trimming stripped 0 bases from V and 6 bases from J, with 8 bases between. The DNA for the CDR3 is TGTGCCAGCAGCTTAGCGGTCGGGGATGAAAAACTGTTTTTT. Its protein is CASSLAVGDEKLFF.

The rearrangement joins TRBV5-1 to TRBJ1-1, with 7 bases identical to TRBD1. Germline V CDR1 and CDR2: SGHRS, YFSETQ. V gave up 0 bases and J gave up 10 bases; unmatched junction bases: 6. This CDR3 comprises 13 residues. CDR3 coding DNA: TGCGCCAGCAGCTTGGGGCAGGGGGAGCGAGCTTTCTTT. Translation gives CASSLGQGERAFF.

The rearrangement uses TRBV6-5 and TRBJ2-3; 7 bases map to TRBD2. From germline, CDR1 is MNHEY and CDR2 SVGAGI. This CDR3 has 14 residues. J lost 2 bases, V lost 2 bases, and 1 base had no gene match. The CDR3 loop is CASSYGTNTDTQYF. The CDR3 nucleotides are TGTGCCAGCAGTTACGGGACTAACACAGATACGCAGTATTTT.

The rearrangement links TRBV30 to TRBJ1-4, with D unresolved. CDR1 GTSNPN and CDR2 SVGIG come from the germline V gene (reference sequence). The CDR3 sequence is 13 residues long. Trimming shortened V by 1 base and J by 5 bases, and 8 bases separated the two germline ends. The CDR3 reads CAWSASLNEKLFF. The CDR3 bases are TGTGCCTGGAGTGCGAGCCTCAATGAAAAACTGTTTTTT.

J is TRBJ1-4 and V is TRBV14; D may be TRBD1 (6 bases). Trimming pared 5 bases from V and 4 bases from J, leaving 14 bases between. CDR3 length: 15 residues. Germline CDR1 and CDR2: SGHDN and FVKESK. This CDR3 is CASSSGGQINEKLFF. The CDR3 region has the DNA TGTGCCAGCAGCAGTGGGGGACAAATTAATGAAAAACTGTTTTTT.

The chain employs TRBV11-3 and TRBJ2-7; D is undetermined. The CDR3 consists of 14 residues. Germline V gene sequence: CDR1 SGHNT, CDR2 YENEEA. Deletions cut 1 base from V and 2 bases from J, with 9 bases between. CDR3 protein: CASSLAGGTYEQYF. Here the CDR3 DNA reads TGTGCCAGCAGCTTAGCCGGCGGAACCTACGAGCAGTACTTC.

This sequence joins TRBV5-1 and TRBJ2-1; TRBD2 agrees at 10 bases. Trimming cost V 0 bases and J 7 bases; bases outside gene matches: 7. This CDR3 contains 16 residues. The germline V gene encodes CDR1 SGHRS and CDR2 YFSETQ. The CDR3 loop is CASSLVTSGAFNEQFF. The CDR3 DNA reads as TGCGCCAGCAGCTTGGTTACTAGCGGGGCCTTTAATGAGCAGTTCTTC.

The chain has TRBV30 and TRBJ1-3; tentatively, D is TRBD1 (6 bases). Germline lookup yields CDR1 GTSNPN and CDR2 SVGIG (reference sequence). V shed 0 bases and J shed 1 base, with 13 bases lying between them. The CDR3 spans 16 residues. The CDR3 region is CAWSVGQGSSGNTIYF. The CDR3 nucleotides read TGTGCCTGGAGTGTAGGCCAGGGGTCTTCTGGAAACACCATATATTTT.

V usage is TRBV5-1 and J usage is TRBJ2-3; possible D gene TRBD2, 5 bases. Germline assignment: CDR1 SGHRS and CDR2 YFSETQ. The CDR3 has 17 amino acids. With 2 bases removed from V and 2 bases from J, the gap between germline ends came to 18 bases. CDR3 sequence (DNA): TGCGCCAGCAGCTTCGGAGAGGGAGCTACCCTCACAGATACGCAGTATTTT. Translation gives CASSFGEGATLTDTQYF.

The chain has TRBV6-1 and TRBJ1-3; no clear D. Trimming took off 4 bases at V and 0 bases at J, with 16 bases between the two ends. The germline V gene has CDR1 MNHNS and CDR2 SASEGT. The CDR3 contains 17 residues. CDR3 bases: TGTGCCAGCAGTGCCGCTTTGACAACCACCTCTGGAAACACCATATATTTT. It yields the protein CASSAALTTTSGNTIYF.

The V call is TRBV11-2, the J call TRBJ2-3; TRBD1 aligns across 7 bases. CDR1 is SGHAT, CDR2 FQNNGV, per germline. V trimming: 3 bases; J trimming: 3 bases; junction bases outside the gene matches: 9. This CDR3 has 16 amino acids. This CDR3 reads CASSFEGAWLTDTQYF. CDR3 bases: TGTGCCAGCAGCTTCGAGGGGGCTTGGCTTACAGATACGCAGTATTTT.

In its sample, this clone was seen once. J is TRBJ2-7 and V is TRBV15; a possible D gene is TRBD2 (5 bases). The V end lost 0 bases, the J end lost 3 bases, and 12 bases lay between the germline ends. The germline gives CDR1 LNHNV, CDR2 YYDKDF (reference sequence). The CDR3 loop spans 15 amino acids. For the CDR3, the DNA is TGTGCCACCAGCAGAGATATCGGCCGGGACTACGAGCAGTACTTC. Translated, it gives CATSRDIGRDYEQYF.

This chain links TRBV5-1 with TRBJ1-1; D gene uncertain. This CDR3 has 14 residues. Between the trimmed V and J ends, which lost 2 bases and 0 bases, there was a span of 8 bases. Germline V lookup: CDR1 SGHRS, CDR2 YFSETQ. The CDR3 nucleotides read TGCGCCAGCAGCTTAGACACTTTGAACACTGAAGCTTTCTTT. It yields the protein CASSLDTLNTEAFF.

The chain carries TRBV14 and TRBJ2-7, with TRBD1 identical over 7 bases. There are 16 residues in the CDR3. Trimming at V came to 1 base and at J to 3 bases, leaving 9 bases not matched to a gene. CDR1 is SGHDN and CDR2 is FVKESK in the germline V gene. The chain's CDR3 is CASSQGRTGFGYEQYF. CDR3 nucleotide sequence: TGTGCCAGCAGCCAAGGCCGGACAGGTTTCGGCTACGAGCAGTACTTC.

The gene calls are TRBV9 and TRBJ2-5; tentatively, D is TRBD2 (6 bases). Germline lookup yields CDR1 SGDLS and CDR2 YYNGEE. Trimming shortened V by 1 base and J by 3 bases, and 13 bases separated the two germline ends. This CDR3 has 15 residues. The CDR3 DNA reads as TGTGCCAGCAGCGTAACGTGGTTAGCGGAAGAGACCCAGTACTTC. Translation gives CASSVTWLAEETQYF.